These T cell receptor beta chains were read from a single sample in a study of multiple sclerosis patients with progressive multifocal leukoencephalopathy. Generated by immunoSEQ multiplex PCR, the TCRdb table keeps only in-frame clones and is missing some. The sample carries about 30,000 clones, nearly 90% recorded once. Source: PBMCs, taken from a patient treated with natalizumab. The receptor set was obtained from a human donor with multiple sclerosis. CDR3s include the opening cysteine and the closing phenylalanine or tryptophan. D genes are given only for firm matches. Rows give clone size only sometimes, using once, few, many, or a class for an expanded clone.

clone_size	j_call	d_call	v_call	cdr3_nt	cdr3_aa
.	TRBJ2-7	TRBD2	TRBV19	TGTGCCAGTAGTACGGCGCGGGGGTTCCCCTACGAGCAGTACTTC	CASSTARGFPYEQYF
once	TRBJ1-4	.	TRBV28	TGTGCCAGCAGTTTCCCTGGGGGTAGATCCGAAAAACTGTTTTTT	CASSFPGGRSEKLFF
.	TRBJ1-2	.	TRBV14	TGTGCCAGCAGCCAAGGCCTCCCAAGGACAGTCGCTGGCTACACCTTC	CASSQGLPRTVAGYTF
.	TRBJ1-2	TRBD1	TRBV28	TGTGCCAGCAGCCTGACAGGGAATAGGTTCACCTTC	CASSLTGNRFTF
.	TRBJ1-6	.	TRBV7-9	TGTGCCAGCAGCTCTTCACAGGGAATCAATAATTCACCCCTCCACTTT	CASSSSQGINNSPLHF
.	TRBJ2-2	.	TRBV6-5	TGTGCCAGCAGTTACTCTCGGAACACCGGGGAGCTGTTTTTT	CASSYSRNTGELFF
.	TRBJ1-6	.	TRBV13	TGTGCCAGCAGCGGTTCCGGACGGTATAATTCACCCCTCCACTTT	CASSGSGRYNSPLHF
.	TRBJ2-3	TRBD1	TRBV5-1	TGCGCCACCATGACCGGGACAGCGACAGATACGCAGTATTTT	CATMTGTATDTQYF
few	TRBJ2-5	.	TRBV4-1	TGCGCCAGCAGCCAAGGCAATAGCGGACCTATGGGGACCCAGTACTTC	CASSQGNSGPMGTQYF
.	TRBJ2-7	.	TRBV19	TGTGCCAGTAGTATTCGTCCGGGCTACGAGCAGTACTTC	CASSIRPGYEQYF
.	TRBJ2-7	TRBD2	TRBV10-3	TGTGCCATCAGCGGACTAGCGGGGGACGCTTACGAGCAGTACTTC	CAISGLAGDAYEQYF
.	TRBJ1-2	.	TRBV11-2	TGTGCCAGCAGCTCCAACCCGGTACGGGGCTACACCTTC	CASSSNPVRGYTF
.	TRBJ2-7	.	TRBV11-2	TGTGCCAGCAGCTTAGGGGGGACCGTCTACGAGCAGTACTTC	CASSLGGTVYEQYF
.	TRBJ1-2	.	TRBV30	TGTGCCTGGAGGCCCGACAGCTATGGCTACACCTTC	CAWRPDSYGYTF
.	TRBJ2-3	TRBD1	TRBV28	TGTGCCAGCAGAAACCGGGACAGGGGACCATTTAGCACAGATACGCAGTATTTT	CASRNRDRGPFSTDTQYF
.	TRBJ2-3	.	TRBV27	TGTGCCAGCAGTTTCGTGGGAGGAGATACGCAGTATTTT	CASSFVGGDTQYF
few	TRBJ1-1	TRBD1	TRBV4-2	TGTGCCAGCACCCCAGGGACGGGACAGGGGAGTGTTTGGGACACTGAAGCTTTCTTT	CASTPGTGQGSVWDTEAFF
.	TRBJ1-1	.	TRBV5-4	TGTGCCAGCAGCTTATCCGTGAACACTGAAGCTTTCTTT	CASSLSVNTEAFF
.	TRBJ2-5	.	TRBV7-9	TGTGCCAGCAGGGGATCGGGGGGCCCAGAGACCCAGTACTTC	CASRGSGGPETQYF
.	TRBJ2-3	.	TRBV7-3	TGTGCCAGCAGTCATCGGGGGGCTAGCACAGATACGCAGTATTTT	CASSHRGASTDTQYF
.	TRBJ1-2	TRBD1	TRBV2	TGTGCCAGCATATCCGACAGGGGAAATGGCTACACCTTC	CASISDRGNGYTF
.	TRBJ1-2	.	TRBV5-1	TGCGCCAGCAGCTTGGTTCCAGGCAACTATGGCTACACCTTC	CASSLVPGNYGYTF
.	TRBJ2-1	.	TRBV9	TGTGCCAGCAGCCCCGCGGGACTGCTCAATGAGCAGTTCTTC	CASSPAGLLNEQFF
.	TRBJ2-3	.	TRBV6-5	TGTGCCAGCAGTAACACAGATACGCAGTATTTT	CASSNTDTQYF
.	TRBJ2-1	TRBD2	TRBV28	TGTGCCAGCAGTTCGAGCGGGGGCCACGGCTACAATGAGCAGTTCTTC	CASSSSGGHGYNEQFF
.	TRBJ2-7	.	TRBV6-5	TGTGCCAGCCGGACGGGGAGCTCCTACGAGCAGTACTTC	CASRTGSSYEQYF
once	TRBJ1-5	TRBD1	TRBV28	TGTGCCAGCAGTTTACAGGGACAGACAAATCAGCCCCAGCATTTT	CASSLQGQTNQPQHF
.	TRBJ2-7	.	TRBV13	TGTGCCAGCAGCTCGACCCCATCCCACGAGCAGTACTTC	CASSSTPSHEQYF
.	TRBJ1-4	TRBD1	TRBV27	TGTGCCAGCAGTTTGGTTTTAAGGGGACAGGGAAGTAGAGGTAATGAAAAACTGTTTTTT	CASSLVLRGQGSRGNEKLFF
.	TRBJ2-7	.	TRBV30	TGTGCCTGGAGGAAAGAGTACTACGAGCAGTACTTC	CAWRKEYYEQYF
.	TRBJ2-5	TRBD1	TRBV6-1	TGTGCCAGCCTCGAGAGACAGGGGGTAGAGACCCAGTACTTC	CASLERQGVETQYF
.	TRBJ1-5	.	TRBV4-1	TGCGCCAGCAGCCAAGTAATAGGGCAGCCCCAGCATTTT	CASSQVIGQPQHF
.	TRBJ1-2	TRBD1	TRBV6-1	TGTGCCAGCCCCCCCCCGCCGGGACAGGGTGGCTACACCTTC	CASPPPPGQGGYTF
.	TRBJ2-1	.	TRBV19	TGTGCCAGTAGTATCCTCGGAACCGACGTCGGTGAGCAGTTCTTC	CASSILGTDVGEQFF
.	TRBJ1-4	.	TRBV7-6	TGTGCCAGCAGCTTAGGACACAGGAATAATGAAAAACTGTTTTTT	CASSLGHRNNEKLFF
.	TRBJ2-1	TRBD2	TRBV5-6	TGTGCCAGCAGCGCCGGGGGGGCTATATACAATGAGCAGTTCTTC	CASSAGGAIYNEQFF
.	TRBJ2-7	.	TRBV28	TGTGCCAGCAGTTTGAGGGGACCTTCCTACGAGCAGTACTTC	CASSLRGPSYEQYF
.	TRBJ1-3	.	TRBV9	TGTGCCAGCAGCGCCGACTCAGGGGTCACCATATATTTT	CASSADSGVTIYF
.	TRBJ2-2	.	TRBV13	TGTGCCAGCAGCACCGGATCGATGAACACCGGGGAGCTGTTTTTT	CASSTGSMNTGELFF
.	TRBJ1-4	.	TRBV30	TGTGCCTGGAGTAACCCAGGGAAATCTAATGAAAAACTGTTTTTT	CAWSNPGKSNEKLFF
.	TRBJ2-7	.	TRBV5-1	TGCGCCAGCAGCTTGGACTACGGGAGTTTGGACGAGCAGTACTTC	CASSLDYGSLDEQYF